Listed below are T cell receptor beta chains from one sample, sequenced in a study of CD8 T cells in ankylosing spondylitis. Via MiXCR, TCRdb re-called the 5' RACE reads, giving one row per CDR3 protein. The data show around 140,000 distinct CDR3 sequences, more than 9.5% seen once. The sequencing input was blood, either unsorted or a sorted T cell fraction (not recorded which). Receptors were obtained from a female donor with ankylosing spondylitis or in good health (not recorded which). The CDR3 runs from the conserved cysteine through the conserved F or W.

CDR3 length: 15; V gene: TRBV5-1; J gene: TRBJ2-5; CDR3 protein: CASSRGTGGEETQYF
CDR3 length: 18; V gene: TRBV13; J gene: TRBJ1-2; CDR3 protein: CASSLYSAGTGGTYGYTF
CDR3 length: 14; V gene: TRBV3-1; J gene: TRBJ2-3; CDR3 protein: CASSQGRVSDTQYF
CDR3 length: 15; V gene: TRBV11-2; J gene: TRBJ2-1; CDR3 protein: CASSNYIGTSSEQFF
CDR3 length: 14; V gene: TRBV7-7; J gene: TRBJ2-5; CDR3 protein: CASSLTSPGETQYF
CDR3 length: 12; V gene: TRBV10-3; J gene: TRBJ2-7; CDR3 protein: CAISESEGEQYF
CDR3 length: 14; V gene: TRBV5-1; J gene: TRBJ2-3; CDR3 protein: CASSFGQTADTQYF
CDR3 length: 14; V gene: TRBV5-5; J gene: TRBJ2-7; CDR3 protein: CASSLRPRDYEQYF
CDR3 length: 15; V gene: TRBV18; J gene: TRBJ2-6; CDR3 protein: CASSPGSSGANVLTF
CDR3 length: 15; V gene: TRBV2; J gene: TRBJ2-3; CDR3 protein: CASSWEGRGTDTQYF
CDR3 length: 14; V gene: TRBV2; J gene: TRBJ1-5; CDR3 protein: CANNLGQGMQPQHF
CDR3 length: 14; V gene: TRBV20-1; J gene: TRBJ1-1; CDR3 protein: CSAREGVRDTEAFF
CDR3 length: 15; V gene: TRBV6-2/TRBV6-3; J gene: TRBJ2-7; CDR3 protein: CASRVADSSSYEQYF
CDR3 length: 14; V gene: TRBV29-1; J gene: TRBJ1-1; CDR3 protein: CSLRGGQGNTEAFF
CDR3 length: 16; V gene: TRBV20-1; J gene: TRBJ1-2; CDR3 protein: CSARGRDRVGLSGYTF
CDR3 length: 14; V gene: TRBV5-1; J gene: TRBJ2-5; CDR3 protein: CASSLGQGGETQYF
CDR3 length: 14; V gene: TRBV11-2; J gene: TRBJ2-3; CDR3 protein: CASSLRRGTDTQYF
CDR3 length: 16; V gene: TRBV6-5; J gene: TRBJ2-7; CDR3 protein: CASSYSTTQPSYVQYF
CDR3 length: 15; V gene: TRBV6-4; J gene: TRBJ2-1; CDR3 protein: CASSDSGVGLNEQFF
CDR3 length: 14; V gene: TRBV14; J gene: TRBJ1-2; CDR3 protein: CASSPTGAPYGYTF
CDR3 length: 14; V gene: TRBV7-9; J gene: TRBJ1-1; CDR3 protein: CASSLRQGNTEAFF
CDR3 length: 13; V gene: TRBV4-2; J gene: TRBJ1-2; CDR3 protein: CASSQEGLYGYTF
CDR3 length: 14; V gene: TRBV7-2; J gene: TRBJ2-1; CDR3 protein: CASSLQHSYNEQFF
CDR3 length: 16; V gene: TRBV5-1; J gene: TRBJ2-6; CDR3 protein: CASSGVGISGANVLTF
CDR3 length: 14; V gene: TRBV7-2; J gene: TRBJ1-5; CDR3 protein: CASSRDLSNQPQHF
CDR3 length: 18; V gene: TRBV6-6; J gene: TRBJ1-5; CDR3 protein: CASSYSPGTDNSNQPQHF
CDR3 length: 13; V gene: TRBV11-2; J gene: TRBJ2-7; CDR3 protein: CASSLGGTYEQYF
CDR3 length: 18; V gene: TRBV6-5; J gene: TRBJ2-6; CDR3 protein: CASSYSSLGSSGANVLTF
CDR3 length: 14; V gene: TRBV4-1; J gene: TRBJ1-1; CDR3 protein: CASSQGARDTEAFF
CDR3 length: 13; V gene: TRBV20-1; J gene: TRBJ1-4; CDR3 protein: CSAKEGRNEKLFF
CDR3 length: 12; V gene: TRBV13; J gene: TRBJ2-7; CDR3 protein: CASSTSSYEQYF
CDR3 length: 13; V gene: TRBV7-6; J gene: TRBJ2-2; CDR3 protein: CASSLRNTGELFF
CDR3 length: 13; V gene: TRBV20-1; J gene: TRBJ2-2; CDR3 protein: CSAPGPHTGELFF
CDR3 length: 13; V gene: TRBV5-1; J gene: TRBJ2-7; CDR3 protein: CASSRTGDYEQYF
CDR3 length: 14; V gene: TRBV12-3/TRBV12-4; J gene: TRBJ2-3; CDR3 protein: CASRPPGGRGTQYF
CDR3 length: 14; V gene: TRBV10-3; J gene: TRBJ2-7; CDR3 protein: CAISVGGSVSEQYF
CDR3 length: 13; V gene: TRBV10-3; J gene: TRBJ2-7; CDR3 protein: CAVRTGGSYEQYF
CDR3 length: 14; V gene: TRBV10-2; J gene: TRBJ1-2; CDR3 protein: CASGGVGSNYGYTF
CDR3 length: 18; V gene: TRBV5-6; J gene: TRBJ2-2; CDR3 protein: CASSGPGLAGEYTGELFF
CDR3 length: 13; V gene: TRBV28; J gene: TRBJ1-5; CDR3 protein: CASTKTGRQPQHF
CDR3 length: 15; V gene: TRBV3-1; J gene: TRBJ2-3; CDR3 protein: CASEPSGVADYTQYF
CDR3 length: 14; V gene: TRBV7-3; J gene: TRBJ1-1; CDR3 protein: CASRPSPGTLKSFF
CDR3 length: 15; V gene: TRBV7-3; J gene: TRBJ2-7; CDR3 protein: CASSLMGSGTYEQYF
CDR3 length: 13; V gene: TRBV30; J gene: TRBJ1-6; CDR3 protein: CAWSVSGNSPLHF
CDR3 length: 14; V gene: TRBV20-1; J gene: TRBJ1-5; CDR3 protein: CSASAVHSNQPQHF
CDR3 length: 15; V gene: TRBV7-9; J gene: TRBJ2-1; CDR3 protein: CASMGSGRYYNEQFF
CDR3 length: 15; V gene: TRBV5-1; J gene: TRBJ2-7; CDR3 protein: CASSSAGTSTKEQYF
CDR3 length: 11; V gene: TRBV28; J gene: TRBJ2-5; CDR3 protein: CASSAGETQYF
CDR3 length: 13; V gene: TRBV12-3/TRBV12-4; J gene: TRBJ1-2; CDR3 protein: CASRLGQSGGYTF
CDR3 length: 13; V gene: TRBV29-1; J gene: TRBJ1-5; CDR3 protein: CSVAHNSNQPQHF
CDR3 length: 14; V gene: TRBV7-9; J gene: TRBJ1-2; CDR3 protein: CASPPNTGIDGYTF
CDR3 length: 17; V gene: TRBV6-5; J gene: TRBJ1-1; CDR3 protein: CASSDTAAGARYTEAFF
CDR3 length: 16; V gene: TRBV5-1; J gene: TRBJ2-1; CDR3 protein: CASSLAKGLAHNEQFF
CDR3 length: 13; V gene: TRBV14; J gene: TRBJ1-2; CDR3 protein: CASSQRQGAGYTF
CDR3 length: 16; V gene: TRBV5-6; J gene: TRBJ2-1; CDR3 protein: CASSLVLAASYNEQFF
CDR3 length: 12; V gene: TRBV29-1; J gene: TRBJ1-2; CDR3 protein: CSVLDGNYGYTF
CDR3 length: 14; V gene: TRBV29-1; J gene: TRBJ2-1; CDR3 protein: CSVSGRGGRNEQFF